The source of this TCR beta chain is a study of identical twins. Notes on the study in general: Twins' surplus sharing was weaker for beta out-of-frame sequences. The abundant beta clonotypes from cord blood had fewer insertions, and memory repertoires had none of this.

Template switching added a universal primer binding site, and final cDNA carried unique molecular identifiers. TCRdb redid the calling of the 5' RACE reads with MiXCR, one entry per CDR3 protein. The sample carries 700,000 to 950,000 distinct CDR3 sequences, 9% to 15% recorded once. This CDR3 spans 15 amino acids. Deletions cut 2 bases from V and 5 bases from J, with 10 bases between. A remark on this clonotype: The antigen is unknown.

This sample was shared with a second study, whose subject was yellow fever vaccine responses in identical twins. That report notes: Reportedly, the T cell response mounted by twins to vaccine seemed partly convergent, partly personalized.

The V call is TRBV12-3 or TRBV12-4, the J call TRBJ1-6; D is unresolved. The sequenced sample consisted of PBMCs. The clonotype was recovered from a woman aged 18-29 years in good health. The CDR3 DNA reads TGTGCCAGCAGTTTATTTGCGGCGGATAATTCACCCCTCCACTTT. Encoded protein: CASSLFAADNSPLHF.